This T cell receptor (beta chain) comes out of a study of PD-1 blockade in classical Hodgkin lymphoma. Study outcomes and limitations: At C4D1, TCR diversity had climbed significantly for CD4+ cells, though not for CD8+ cells. Newly diagnosed patients had baseline TCR diversity that was reportedly lower than that of healthy donors.

TCRdb keeps only in-frame clones here, not all; method: immunoSEQ multiplex PCR. Of approximately 73,000 clones in the sample, under 95% are singletons; the top ten hold roughly 8%. This clone was seen only once. Its antigen is not known. Each patient's relapse followed autologous stem cell transplantation, and brentuximab vedotin exposure varied. Trimming stripped 5 bases from V and 0 bases from J, with 5 bases between. From germline, CDR1 is SGHVS and CDR2 FQNEAQ. CDR3 size: 12 residues. The chain joins TRBV7-8 to TRBJ2-7; D unclear. Sequencing was performed on peripheral blood mononuclear cells (PBMCs), taken at baseline. The receptor comes from a human donor with classical Hodgkin lymphoma. Written as DNA, the CDR3 is TGTGCCAGCAGCACGAACTCCTACGAGCAGTACTTC. Translation gives CASSTNSYEQYF. Full variable domain (rest looked up from reference TRBV7-8 and TRBJ2-7): GAGVSQSPRYKVAKRGQDVALRCDPISGHVSLFWYQQALGQGPEFLTYFQNEAQLDKSGLPSDRFFAERPEGSVSTLKIQRTQQEDSAVYLCASSTNSYEQYFGPGTRLTVT.